This TCR beta chain emerged from a study of OX40 agonist ivuxolimab in advanced cancers. Some clones are missing from TCRdb's copy, which holds only in-frame ones; the method was immunoSEQ multiplex PCR. The sample contains about 92,000 clones, over 75% of which appear only once. Anyone with autoimmune disease history or systemic immunosuppression was excluded. After removal of 2 bases from V and 1 base from J, the junction contained 9 bases not matched to a gene. The CDR3 has 18 residues. Germline values: CDR1 SGHDT, CDR2 YYEEEE. The chain links TRBV5-6 to TRBJ2-7, with 13 bases matching TRBD2. Here the sequenced sample was CD4+ or CD8+ T cells sorted from blood, taken in a trial of the OX40 agonist ivuxolimab. The sequence derives from an adult with an advanced solid tumor such as melanoma, head and neck, liver or kidney cancer. CDR3 in DNA: TGTGCCAGCAGCTTTTCTACGATGGGACTAGCGGGATCCTACGAGCAGTACTTC. The encoded protein is CASSFSTMGLAGSYEQYF.